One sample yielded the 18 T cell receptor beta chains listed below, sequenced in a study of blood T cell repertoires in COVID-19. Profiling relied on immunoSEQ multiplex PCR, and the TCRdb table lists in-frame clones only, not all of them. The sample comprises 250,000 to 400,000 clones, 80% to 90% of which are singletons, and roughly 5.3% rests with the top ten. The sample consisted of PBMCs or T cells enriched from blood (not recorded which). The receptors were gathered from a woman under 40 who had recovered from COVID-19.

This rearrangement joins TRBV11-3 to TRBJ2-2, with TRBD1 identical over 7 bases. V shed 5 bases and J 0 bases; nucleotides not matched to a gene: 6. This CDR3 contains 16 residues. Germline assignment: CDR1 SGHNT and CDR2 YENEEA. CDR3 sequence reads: CASSRGQAANTGELFF. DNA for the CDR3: TGTGCCAGCAGCCGAGGACAGGCGGCGAACACCGGGGAGCTGTTTTTT.

CDR3 sequence (DNA): TGTGCCTGGAGTGTGGTAGCGGGGGGTCTGGGTGAGCAGTTCTTC. It codes for CAWSVVAGGLGEQFF. This rearrangement joins TRBV30 to TRBJ2-1, with 10 bases aligning to TRBD2. CDR3 length: 15 amino acids. Germline assignment: CDR1 GTSNPN and CDR2 SVGIG (reference sequence). V gave up 0 bases and J gave up 9 bases; unmatched junction bases: 8.

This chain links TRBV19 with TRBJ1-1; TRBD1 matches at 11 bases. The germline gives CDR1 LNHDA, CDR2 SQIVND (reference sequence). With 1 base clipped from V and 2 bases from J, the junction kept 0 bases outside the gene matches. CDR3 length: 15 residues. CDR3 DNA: TGTGCCAGTAGTATAGGGACAGGGGGCAACACTGAAGCTTTCTTT. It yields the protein CASSIGTGGNTEAFF.

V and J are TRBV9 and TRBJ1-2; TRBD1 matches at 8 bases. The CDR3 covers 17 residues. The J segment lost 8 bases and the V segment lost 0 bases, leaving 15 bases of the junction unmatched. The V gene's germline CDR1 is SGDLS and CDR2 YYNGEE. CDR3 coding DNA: TGTGCCAGCAGCGTAGGAATTTGGAGACAGGGGACTCCCGGCTACACCTTC. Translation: CASSVGIWRQGTPGYTF.

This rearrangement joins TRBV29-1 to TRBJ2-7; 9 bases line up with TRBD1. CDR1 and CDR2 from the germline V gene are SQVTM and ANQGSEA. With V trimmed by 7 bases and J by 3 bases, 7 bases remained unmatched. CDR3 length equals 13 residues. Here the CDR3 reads CSAFTDRGYEQYF. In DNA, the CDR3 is TGCAGCGCATTTACGGACAGGGGCTACGAGCAGTACTTC.

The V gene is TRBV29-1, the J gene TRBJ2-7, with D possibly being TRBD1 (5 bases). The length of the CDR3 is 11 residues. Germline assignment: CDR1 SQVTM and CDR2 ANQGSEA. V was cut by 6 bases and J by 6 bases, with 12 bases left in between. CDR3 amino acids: CSVLDISEQYF. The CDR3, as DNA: TGCAGCGTGCTGGACATATCCGAGCAGTACTTC.

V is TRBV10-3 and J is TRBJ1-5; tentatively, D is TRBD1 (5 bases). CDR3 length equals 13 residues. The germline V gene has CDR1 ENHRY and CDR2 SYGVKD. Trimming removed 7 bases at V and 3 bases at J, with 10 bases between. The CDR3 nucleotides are TGTGCCATCACCGGGGGGGACAATCAGCCCCAGCATTTT. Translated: CAITGGDNQPQHF.

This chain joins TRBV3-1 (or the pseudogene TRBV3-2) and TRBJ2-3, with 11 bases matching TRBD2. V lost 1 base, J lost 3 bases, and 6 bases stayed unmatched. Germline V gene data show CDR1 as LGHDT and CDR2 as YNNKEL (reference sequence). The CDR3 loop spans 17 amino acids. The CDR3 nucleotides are TGTGCCAGCAGCCAAGTCTGCCTAGCGGGGGGAACAGATACGCAGTATTTT. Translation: CASSQVCLAGGTDTQYF.

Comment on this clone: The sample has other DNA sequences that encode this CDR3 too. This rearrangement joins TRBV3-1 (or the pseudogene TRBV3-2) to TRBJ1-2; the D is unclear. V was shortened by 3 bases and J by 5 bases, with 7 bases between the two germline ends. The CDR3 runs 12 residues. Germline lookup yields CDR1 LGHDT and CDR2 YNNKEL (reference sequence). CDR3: CASSQTDYGYTF. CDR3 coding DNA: TGTGCCAGCAGCCAGACTGATTATGGCTACACCTTC.

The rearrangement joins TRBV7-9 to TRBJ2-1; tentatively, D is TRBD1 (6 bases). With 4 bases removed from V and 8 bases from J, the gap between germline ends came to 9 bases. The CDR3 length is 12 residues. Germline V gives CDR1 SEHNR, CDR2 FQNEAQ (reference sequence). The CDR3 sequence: CASSSQGYEQFF. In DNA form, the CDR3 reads TGTGCCAGCAGCTCGCAGGGGTATGAGCAGTTCTTC.

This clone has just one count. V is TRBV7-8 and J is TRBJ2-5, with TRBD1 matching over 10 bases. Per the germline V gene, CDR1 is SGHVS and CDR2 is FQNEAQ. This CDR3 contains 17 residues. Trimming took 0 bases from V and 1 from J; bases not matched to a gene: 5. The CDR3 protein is CASSLAPTGGVQETQYF. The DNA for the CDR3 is TGTGCCAGCAGCTTAGCTCCGACAGGGGGCGTCCAAGAGACCCAGTACTTC.

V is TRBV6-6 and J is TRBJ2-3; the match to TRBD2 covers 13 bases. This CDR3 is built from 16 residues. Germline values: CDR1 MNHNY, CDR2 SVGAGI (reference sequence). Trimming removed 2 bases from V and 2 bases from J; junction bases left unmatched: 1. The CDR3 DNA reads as TGTGCCAGCAGTTACGGGACTAGCGGGGACACAGATACGCAGTATTTT. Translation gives CASSYGTSGDTDTQYF.

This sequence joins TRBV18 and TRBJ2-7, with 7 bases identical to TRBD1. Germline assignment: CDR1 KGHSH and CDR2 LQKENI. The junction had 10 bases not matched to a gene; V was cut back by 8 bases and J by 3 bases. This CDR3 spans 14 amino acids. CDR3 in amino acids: CASADREPYYEQYF. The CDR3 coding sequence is TGTGCCAGCGCCGACAGGGAACCTTACTACGAGCAGTACTTC.

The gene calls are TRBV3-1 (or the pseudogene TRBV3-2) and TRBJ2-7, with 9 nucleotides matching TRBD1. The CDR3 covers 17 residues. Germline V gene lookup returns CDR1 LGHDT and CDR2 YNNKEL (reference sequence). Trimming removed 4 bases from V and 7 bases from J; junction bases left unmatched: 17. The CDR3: CASSRGQGPLSPWEQYF. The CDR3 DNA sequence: TGTGCCAGCAGCCGCGGACAGGGGCCCCTCAGCCCCTGGGAGCAGTACTTC.

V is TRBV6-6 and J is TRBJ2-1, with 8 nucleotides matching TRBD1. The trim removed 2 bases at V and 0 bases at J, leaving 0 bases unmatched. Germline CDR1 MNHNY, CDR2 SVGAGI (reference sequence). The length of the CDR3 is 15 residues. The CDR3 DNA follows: TGTGCCAGCAGTTACACAGGGGGCTCCTACAATGAGCAGTTCTTC. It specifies CASSYTGGSYNEQFF.

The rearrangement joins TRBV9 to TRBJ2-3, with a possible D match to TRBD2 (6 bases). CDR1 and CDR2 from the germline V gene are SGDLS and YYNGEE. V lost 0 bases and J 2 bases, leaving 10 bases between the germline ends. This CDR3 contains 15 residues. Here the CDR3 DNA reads TGTGCCAGCAGCGTAGTGGGGGGAGACACAGATACGCAGTATTTT. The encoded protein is CASSVVGGDTDTQYF.

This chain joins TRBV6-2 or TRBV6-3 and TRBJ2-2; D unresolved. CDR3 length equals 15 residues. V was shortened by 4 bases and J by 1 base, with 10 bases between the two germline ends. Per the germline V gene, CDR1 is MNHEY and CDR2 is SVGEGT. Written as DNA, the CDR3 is TGTGCCAGCAGTTCCAACAGTTTGAACACCGGGGAGCTGTTTTTT. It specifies CASSSNSLNTGELFF.

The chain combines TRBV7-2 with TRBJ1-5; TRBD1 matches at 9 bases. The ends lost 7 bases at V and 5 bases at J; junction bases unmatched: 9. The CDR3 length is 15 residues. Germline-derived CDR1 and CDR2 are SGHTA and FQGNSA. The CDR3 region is CASTLSTGGDQPQHF. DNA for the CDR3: TGTGCCAGCACCCTTTCGACAGGGGGAGATCAGCCCCAGCATTTT.